The TCR beta chain under discussion was sequenced for a study of cytomegalovirus exposure and HLA in healthy donors. Study at large: Tens of millions of unique TCRs from HLA-typed donors were held in an early data release. Whole-study findings and limits: Some V segments (TRBV6-2 and TRBV6-3 among them) were excluded as indistinguishable. DRB1 showed the most TCR associations and HLA-C the fewest in a later analysis, as rates varied by HLA locus.

Looked up from germline, CDR1 is MDHEN and CDR2 is SYDVKM. There are 15 residues in the CDR3. V was pared by 6 bases and J by 1 base, with 9 bases of the junction left unmatched. The primer mix had 60 Vbeta and 13 Jbeta primers. Original processing methods: Later reanalysis found tens of millions of unique TCR beta chains, around 9.9 million of them shared. The method was immunoSEQ multiplex PCR; TCRdb's version includes in-frame clones alone and lacks a portion of them. V, J and clone size reflect that table, while D and trimming were determined from the DNA. The top ten clones hold about 3.7% of a sample with approximately 120,000 clones, 83% of them seen once. This clone appeared a single time. The antigen remains unidentified.

The chain links TRBV28 to TRBJ2-7; TRBD1 aligns across 7 bases. The sample taken for sequencing was PBMCs. This sequence was found in a woman aged 40 to 49 in good health and CMV-seropositive. The CDR3 sequence: CASSYRDRLSYEQYF. The CDR3 DNA follows: TGTGCCAGCAGCTACCGGGACAGATTATCCTACGAGCAGTACTTC.